These 26 T cell receptor beta chains originate from one sample sequenced in a study of response to subunit inactivated influenza vaccine (dated by TCRdb to the late 2010s). The library was built by means of RT-PCR. Data came from an Illumina HiSeq 2500. The public reads were quality trimmed at Q25 with fastp and then assembled into clones with MiXCR by TCRdb, keeping productive beta chains. Each CDR3 protein appears once, grouped with its most common genes and DNA. Here the sample has about 540,000 distinct CDR3 sequences; under 30% occur a single time. The ten largest clones take up around 2.8% of the sample. Separately, the same data were catalogued under a study of T cells expressing NK-cell markers. That second report states: TCR beta cDNA libraries were prepared using 5'RACE template switching, which introduced a universal primer site and unique molecular identifiers.

This sample comprised CD4+ T cells sorted from PBMCs, obtained 11 to 12 days after vaccination. The receptor source for this set is a man between 45 and 60 years old who received an inactivated influenza vaccine. Donor details come from another sample of the same person, matched by shared clones.

This clonotype was seen more than once but under ten times. The gene calls are TRBV6-5 and TRBJ1-6; 9 nucleotides line up with TRBD1. V shed 4 bases and J 5 bases; nucleotides not matched to a gene: 3. Germline CDR1 is MNHEY and CDR2 is SVGAGI. The CDR3 runs to 15 residues. CDR3 loop: CASSSGQGNNSPLHF. The CDR3, as DNA: TGTGCCAGCAGTTCGGGACAGGGAAATAATTCACCCCTCCACTTT.

The rearrangement links TRBV6-2 or TRBV6-3 to TRBJ2-1; 12 bases align to TRBD2. V trimming: 5 bases; J trimming: 5 bases; junction bases outside the gene matches: 4. Germline assignment: CDR1 MNHEY and CDR2 SVGEGT. This CDR3 contains 15 residues. The chain's CDR3 is CASSTTSGRHNEQFF. DNA for the CDR3: TGTGCCAGCAGTACTACTAGCGGGAGGCACAATGAGCAGTTCTTC.

This clonotype was seen more than once but under ten times. The chain has TRBV7-9 and TRBJ2-1, with 7 nucleotides matching TRBD1. The V and J ends lost 5 bases and 3 bases, in that order; junction bases with no gene match: 10. The CDR3 loop spans 16 amino acids. The germline gives CDR1 SEHNR, CDR2 FQNEAQ (reference sequence). The CDR3 spells CASSTRQGRGYNEQFF. The CDR3 DNA reads TGTGCCAGCAGCACCCGACAGGGAAGAGGCTACAATGAGCAGTTCTTC.

The chain employs TRBV7-8 and TRBJ1-4, with D perhaps matching TRBD1 (6 bases). Germline values: CDR1 SGHVS, CDR2 FQNEAQ. Trimming shortened V by 1 base and J by 7 bases, and 16 bases separated the two germline ends. This CDR3 is 16 amino acids long. CDR3 in amino acids: CASSLGSGVVSEKLFF. CDR3 in DNA: TGTGCCAGCAGCTTAGGATCAGGGGTGGTTAGTGAAAAACTGTTTTTT. Variable domain in full (rest from reference TRBV7-8 and TRBJ1-4): GAGVSQSPRYKVAKRGQDVALRCDPISGHVSLFWYQQALGQGPEFLTYFQNEAQLDKSGLPSDRFFAERPEGSVSTLKIQRTQQEDSAVYLCASSLGSGVVSEKLFFGSGTQLSVL.

The V and J genes are TRBV20-1 and TRBJ2-4; perhaps TRBD2 as D (5 bases). Germline values: CDR1 DFQATT, CDR2 SNEGSKA (reference sequence). The CDR3 consists of 14 residues. V dropped 6 bases and J dropped 0 bases, with 12 bases sitting between them. In DNA, the CDR3 is TGCAGTGCCTCGGCAGGACTAGCCAAAAACATTCAGTACTTC. Translated, it gives CSASAGLAKNIQYF.

This clonotype was seen only a few times. The rearrangement joins TRBV7-2 to TRBJ2-5; maybe TRBD1 (5 bases). There are 16 residues in the CDR3. Trimming removed 5 bases at V and 5 bases at J, with 21 bases between. The germline CDR1 and CDR2 sequences are SGHTA and FQGNSA. DNA for the CDR3: TGTGCCAGCAGCAAAGTCCAGGGTGCCCCAAGTGAGACCCAGTACTTC. Translated: CASSKVQGAPSETQYF.

This clonotype was found many times. The chain carries TRBV12-3 or TRBV12-4 and TRBJ1-6, with D unclear. The CDR3 covers 14 residues. V was cut by 2 bases and J by 7 bases, with 9 bases left in between. The CDR3 is CASSLRPGNSPLHF. CDR3 sequence (DNA): TGTGCCAGCAGTTTAAGGCCCGGGAATTCACCCCTCCACTTT.

This clonotype appeared a few times. This chain uses TRBV4-3 with TRBJ2-3; D might be TRBD1 (5 bases). V dropped 0 bases and J dropped 2 bases, with 15 bases sitting between them. Germline CDR1 reads LGHNA; CDR2 reads YSLEER. The CDR3 is 17 amino acids. The DNA of the CDR3 is TGCGCCAGCAGCCAAGATCATTCGCCAGGGTACACAGATACGCAGTATTTT. Amino acid sequence: CASSQDHSPGYTDTQYF.

This clonotype was recorded a few times. The CDR3 is CASSLAGQGYYGYTF. CDR3 nucleotide sequence: TGTGCCAGCAGCTTAGCGGGACAGGGTTACTATGGCTACACCTTC. V and J are TRBV7-8 and TRBJ1-2; TRBD1 aligns across 9 bases. With V trimmed by 0 bases and J by 3 bases, 2 bases remained unmatched. This CDR3 is built from 15 residues. CDR1 and CDR2 from the germline V gene are SGHVS and FQNEAQ.

This clonotype has just a few counts. V gene TRBV7-2 combines with J gene TRBJ2-2; 8 nucleotides align to TRBD1. The CDR3 loop spans 14 amino acids. Per the germline V gene, CDR1 is SGHTA and CDR2 is FQGNSA. V lost 5 bases and J lost 7; bases outside the gene matches: 6. The CDR3 DNA follows: TGTGCCAGCAGCACCAGGGGGCCAGGCGGGGAGCTGTTTTTT. It encodes CASSTRGPGGELFF.

This clonotype was found a few times. This chain links TRBV5-1 with TRBJ2-5; a weak D match, TRBD1 (5 bases). The CDR3 totals 14 residues. Germline loops: CDR1 SGHRS, CDR2 YFSETQ. Deletions cut 2 bases from V and 4 bases from J, with 12 bases between. The CDR3 reads CASSFGDSLETQYF. CDR3 nucleotide sequence: TGCGCCAGCAGCTTTGGCGACAGTTTAGAGACCCAGTACTTC. Filled out from reference TRBV5-1 and TRBJ2-5, the complete variable domain reads KAGVTQTPRYLIKTRGQQVTLSCSPISGHRSVSWYQQTPGQGLQFLFEYFSETQRNKGNFPGRFSGRQFSNSRSEMNVSTLELGDSALYLCASSFGDSLETQYFGPGTRLLVL.

Only a few counts were recorded for this clonotype. The CDR3 DNA sequence: TGCAGTGCCCGTCCCGGGGGGAACACTGAAGCTTTCTTT. Its protein is CSARPGGNTEAFF. The chain uses TRBV20-1 and TRBJ1-1, with a possible D match to TRBD1 (5 bases). Germline lookup yields CDR1 DFQATT and CDR2 SNEGSKA (reference sequence). The V and J ends lost 6 bases and 1 base respectively, with 12 bases between them. The CDR3 covers 13 residues.

This clonotype occurred many times. For the CDR3, the DNA is TGTGCCAGCAGCTTAGCTCGGTCAGGGCGCCTGGGTAATGAGCAGTTCTTC. It yields the protein CASSLARSGRLGNEQFF. The chain is built from TRBV7-2 and TRBJ2-1; D is possibly TRBD1 (5 bases). The CDR3 runs 17 residues. The germline V and J ends were trimmed by 0 bases and 7 bases, with 19 bases remaining between them. The germline gives CDR1 SGHTA, CDR2 FQGNSA.

The V call is TRBV6-2 or TRBV6-3, the J call TRBJ2-7; no clear D gene. Trimming removed 6 bases from V and 2 bases from J, with 17 bases in between. Germline V gene sequence: CDR1 MNHEY, CDR2 SVGEGT. The CDR3 extends over 15 amino acids. Written as DNA, the CDR3 is TGTGCCAGCAGACCATTGGCGCGAAGGACCTACGAGCAGTACTTC. It yields the protein CASRPLARRTYEQYF.

This clonotype was picked up a small number of times. The V call is TRBV9, the J call TRBJ2-1; a possible D gene is TRBD1 (5 bases). The CDR3 is 21 amino acids. V lost 0 bases, J lost 3 bases, and 28 bases lay in between. CDR1 and CDR2 from the germline V gene are SGDLS and YYNGEE. The CDR3 protein is CASSVDQFWGKWGGHYNEQFF. The DNA for the CDR3 is TGTGCCAGCAGCGTAGACCAGTTCTGGGGTAAATGGGGCGGACACTACAATGAGCAGTTCTTC.

This clonotype appeared once. The rearrangement joins TRBV18 to TRBJ1-6; the match to TRBD1 covers 7 bases. The V and J ends lost 3 bases and 4 bases, in that order; junction bases with no gene match: 3. The germline gives CDR1 KGHSH, CDR2 LQKENI. This CDR3 has 15 amino acids. CDR3 sequence reads: CASSPGTAYNSPLHF. The CDR3 nucleotides read TGTGCCAGCTCACCCGGGACAGCTTATAATTCACCCCTCCACTTT.

The J gene is TRBJ2-1, the V gene TRBV6-1; 7 bases map to TRBD1. With 1 base clipped from V and 7 bases from J, the junction kept 7 bases outside the gene matches. Germline CDR1 is MNHNS and CDR2 is SASEGT. This CDR3 is built from 15 residues. Written as DNA, the CDR3 is TGTGCCAGCAGTGAAGTCGGGACAGTGATTAATGAGCAGTTCTTC. The encoded protein is CASSEVGTVINEQFF.

The J gene is TRBJ2-7, the V gene TRBV11-2; D remains unclear. The CDR3 spans 14 residues. The V end was cut by 1 base, the J end by 5 bases, with 12 bases between. Germline CDR1 SGHAT, CDR2 FQNNGV. The CDR3 coding sequence is TGTGCCAGCAGCTTAGTAACCGGGTTCGACGAGCAGTACTTC. This sequence encodes CASSLVTGFDEQYF.

The chain uses TRBV5-4 and TRBJ1-2; D is perhaps TRBD1 (6 bases). Germline CDR1 SGHNT, CDR2 YYREEE (reference sequence). V was shortened by 3 bases and J by 5 bases, with 14 bases between the two germline ends. CDR3 length equals 14 residues. CDR3 amino acids: CASSSLDRFYGYTF. The CDR3 bases are TGTGCCAGCAGCTCACTTGACAGGTTTTATGGCTACACCTTC.

V is TRBV3-1 and J is TRBJ2-7; D may be TRBD2 (5 bases). CDR3 length: 17 amino acids. V was clipped by 1 base and J by 3 bases, with 19 bases between them. Per the germline V gene, CDR1 is LGHDT and CDR2 is YNNKEL (reference sequence). In DNA, the CDR3 is TGTGCCAGCAGCCAAGTTCGTAGCGAGAAATCTTACTACGAGCAGTACTTC. The encoded protein is CASSQVRSEKSYYEQYF.

This clonotype appeared a single time. This chain joins TRBV10-3 and TRBJ1-2; D uncertain. CDR3 length: 15 amino acids. Per germline, CDR1 ENHRY and CDR2 SYGVKD. The ends were cut back, 5 bases at V and 0 bases at J, with 13 bases in the middle. Here the CDR3 DNA reads TGTGCCATCAGTCCTAGGACGGAATCTAACTATGGCTACACCTTC. Protein product: CAISPRTESNYGYTF.

This clonotype was recorded a few times. The chain uses TRBV29-1 and TRBJ2-1; TRBD1 or TRBD2 may be the D gene (5 bases each). Germline V lookup: CDR1 SQVTM, CDR2 ANQGSEA. Between the trimmed V and J ends, which lost 1 base and 12 bases, there was a span of 19 bases. The CDR3 contains 14 residues. The CDR3, as DNA: TGCAGCGTTGAAGGGGCCCCAGGGACCCGCCCGCAGTTCTTC. It yields the protein CSVEGAPGTRPQFF.

The chain joins TRBV29-1 to TRBJ2-5; D unresolved. V was clipped by 6 bases and J by 5 bases, with 7 bases between them. The CDR3 loop spans 10 amino acids. Germline loops: CDR1 SQVTM, CDR2 ANQGSEA. This CDR3 is CSVPMETQYF. DNA of the CDR3: TGCAGCGTGCCCATGGAGACCCAGTACTTC.

Written as DNA, the CDR3 is TGCGCCAGCAAGACTAGCGGGAGAACCACCGGGGAGCTGTTTTTT. It translates to CASKTSGRTTGELFF. The chain combines TRBV5-1 with TRBJ2-2; 12 positions agree with TRBD2. The V and J ends lost 6 bases and 4 bases, in that order; junction bases with no gene match: 4. CDR1 is SGHRS and CDR2 is YFSETQ in the germline V gene. CDR3 length equals 15 residues.

This clonotype was seen a few times. The chain carries TRBV4-1 and TRBJ1-2; D uncertain. The V end lost 0 bases, the J end lost 2 bases, and 13 bases lay between the germline ends. The CDR3 is 16 residues long. Germline values: CDR1 MGHRA, CDR2 YSYEKL. For the CDR3, the DNA is TGCGCCAGCAGCCAAGAGGTTCGAGGATTCAACTATGGCTACACCTTC. Amino acid sequence: CASSQEVRGFNYGYTF.

In its sample, this clonotype was seen many times. The chain combines TRBV5-6 with TRBJ2-1; no definite D call. This CDR3 region has 14 residues. Germline V gene sequence: CDR1 SGHDT, CDR2 YYEEEE. The ends were cut back, 1 base at V and 4 bases at J, with 9 bases in the middle. Here the CDR3 DNA reads TGTGCCAGCAGCTTGCTCAGAGGATACAATGAGCAGTTCTTC. Its translation is CASSLLRGYNEQFF.